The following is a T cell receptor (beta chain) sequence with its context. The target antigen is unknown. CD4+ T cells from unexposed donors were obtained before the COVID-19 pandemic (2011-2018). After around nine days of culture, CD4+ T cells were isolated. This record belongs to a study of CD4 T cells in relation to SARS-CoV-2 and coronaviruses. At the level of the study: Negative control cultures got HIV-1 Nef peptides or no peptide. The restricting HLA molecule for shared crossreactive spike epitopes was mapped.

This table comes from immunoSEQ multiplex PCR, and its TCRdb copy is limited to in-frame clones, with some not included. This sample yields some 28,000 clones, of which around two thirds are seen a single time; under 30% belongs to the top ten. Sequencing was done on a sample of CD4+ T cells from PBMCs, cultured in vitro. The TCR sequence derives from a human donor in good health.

This CDR3 is CASSQTGTQSETQYF. The CDR3 nucleotides read TGTGCCAGCAGTCAAACCGGGACACAGAGTGAGACCCAGTACTTC. The gene calls are TRBV7-3 and TRBJ2-5; D is perhaps TRBD1 (6 bases). The CDR3 contains 15 residues. V lost 6 bases to trimming and J lost 5 bases, with 19 bases between them. Germline V gene sequence: CDR1 SGHTA, CDR2 FQGTGA.